The 32 T cell receptor beta chains presented below share a single source sample, sequenced in a study of response to subunit inactivated influenza vaccine. TCRdb reanalysed the RT-PCR reads using MiXCR and keeps one entry per CDR3 protein. This sample has about 830,000 distinct CDR3 sequences; approximately 18% occur once, and the top ten carry approximately 11%. This sample comprised PBMCs from blood, obtained 4 to 6 days after vaccination. These receptors all stem from a man in his forties or fifties who received an inactivated influenza vaccine.

The chain combines TRBV5-6 with TRBJ1-2; no clear D. This CDR3 has 13 amino acids. Trimming took off 3 bases at V and 3 bases at J, with 9 bases between the two ends. Germline V gene sequence: CDR1 SGHDT, CDR2 YYEEEE. In DNA form, the CDR3 reads TGTGCCAGCAGCTCCATCGGTGACTATGGCTACACCTTC. This codes for CASSSIGDYGYTF.

CDR3 protein: CAIKENTEAFF. The CDR3 DNA is TGTGCCATCAAGGAGAACACTGAAGCTTTCTTT. The chain links TRBV10-3 to TRBJ1-1, with unresolved D. The germline V gene has CDR1 ENHRY and CDR2 SYGVKD. There are 11 residues in the CDR3. V gave up 7 bases and J gave up 1 base, with 4 bases separating them.

The chain combines TRBV20-1 with TRBJ1-1; D not resolved. V was trimmed by 3 bases and J by 0 bases, leaving 8 bases between them. The germline gives CDR1 DFQATT, CDR2 SNEGSKA (reference sequence). The CDR3 extends over 13 amino acids. The CDR3: CSASFGVNTEAFF. The CDR3 coding sequence is TGCAGTGCTAGTTTCGGGGTGAACACTGAAGCTTTCTTT.

This clonotype was recorded only once. V and J are TRBV4-3 and TRBJ2-4, with 9 bases identical to TRBD2. Germline V gene lookup returns CDR1 LGHNA and CDR2 YSLEER. Trimming took 5 bases from V and 6 from J; bases not matched to a gene: 5. CDR3 length: 14 amino acids. The chain's CDR3 is CASSSSGNGNIQYF. CDR3 coding DNA: TGCGCCAGCAGCTCTAGCGGGAATGGAAACATTCAGTACTTC.

This clonotype turned up a few times. The chain combines TRBV27 with TRBJ2-7, with a possible D match to TRBD1 (5 bases). The germline V gene has CDR1 MNHEY and CDR2 SMNVEV (reference sequence). The CDR3 totals 15 residues. Trimming pared 4 bases from V and 6 bases from J, leaving 19 bases between. CDR3 sequence: CASSSRVPFVTEQYF. DNA of the CDR3: TGTGCCAGCAGTTCCAGGGTCCCCTTTGTGACCGAGCAGTACTTC.

This clonotype occurred a few times. The V gene is TRBV21-1, the J gene TRBJ2-3. TRBV21-1 is designated a pseudogene. This CDR3 is 16 amino acids long. In DNA form, the CDR3 reads TGTGCCAGCAGAAAAGGCGGCGGCACTAGCACAGATACGCAGTATTTT. Translating it yields CASRKGGGTSTDTQYF.

This CDR3 is CSASPYDRETQYF. As DNA, the CDR3 is TGCAGTGCTAGCCCTTATGACCGAGAGACCCAGTACTTC. The J gene is TRBJ2-5, the V gene TRBV20-1; D ambiguous. CDR3 size: 13 residues. V lost 3 bases and J 4 bases, leaving 12 bases between the germline ends. Germline V lookup: CDR1 DFQATT, CDR2 SNEGSKA (reference sequence).

V usage is TRBV4-1 and J usage is TRBJ2-5; perhaps D is TRBD1 or TRBD2 (5 bases each). This CDR3 spans 17 amino acids. The V and J ends lost 0 bases and 8 bases respectively, with 22 bases between them. Germline CDR1 MGHRA, CDR2 YSYEKL. The CDR3 region has the DNA TGCGCCAGCAGCCAAGATCGTGATGGGACGGATCTGGGTACCCAGTACTTC. Protein product: CASSQDRDGTDLGTQYF.

In its sample, this clonotype was seen a few times. The chain recombines TRBV28 with TRBJ1-2; 10 bases map to TRBD1. V was clipped by 4 bases and J by 2 bases; unmatched bases: 10. This CDR3 is built from 17 residues. Germline V gene data show CDR1 as MDHEN and CDR2 as SYDVKM. CDR3 loop: CASSSPAGTGVNYGYTF. CDR3 in DNA: TGTGCCAGCAGTTCTCCAGCCGGGACAGGGGTAAACTATGGCTACACCTTC.

V and J are TRBV6-2 or TRBV6-3 and TRBJ2-2; D ambiguous. The CDR3 runs to 15 residues. The germline CDR1 and CDR2 sequences are MNHEY and SVGEGT. Trimming took 8 bases from V and 0 from J, leaving 13 bases between them. The CDR3 sequence: CASSDGFPNTGELFF. The CDR3 coding sequence is TGTGCCAGCTCAGATGGTTTCCCGAACACCGGGGAGCTGTTTTTT.

In its sample, this clonotype was seen many times. The chain is built from TRBV5-1 and TRBJ2-3; TRBD1 aligns across 7 bases. The ends lost 7 bases at V and 1 base at J; junction bases unmatched: 6. This CDR3 is built from 14 residues. Germline V CDR1 and CDR2: SGHRS, YFSETQ. CDR3 in DNA: TGCGCCAGCGCCAGGGGGACCGGCACAGATACGCAGTATTTT. Its translation: CASARGTGTDTQYF.

This clonotype was seen at least ten times. The genes are TRBV4-2 and TRBJ2-7, with a possible D match to TRBD2 (6 bases). Trimming took off 1 base at V and 3 bases at J, with 10 bases between the two ends. The length of the CDR3 is 14 residues. Looked up from germline, CDR1 is LGHNA and CDR2 is YNFKEQ. CDR3 in DNA: TGTGCCAGCAGCCAAGCGGAGACTAGCTACGAGCAGTACTTC. Translating it yields CASSQAETSYEQYF.

This clonotype came up many times. The chain is built from TRBV5-1 and TRBJ2-4; 7 nucleotides align to TRBD1. Per the germline V gene, CDR1 is SGHRS and CDR2 is YFSETQ. Trimming took 4 bases from V and 6 from J; bases not matched to a gene: 13. The CDR3 covers 16 residues. The CDR3 is CASSQREQGFGNIQYF. CDR3 sequence (DNA): TGCGCCAGCAGCCAAAGAGAACAGGGGTTTGGAAACATTCAGTACTTC.

V and J are TRBV6-2 or TRBV6-3 and TRBJ1-5; a possible D gene is TRBD1 (5 bases). Germline CDR1 reads MNHEY; CDR2 reads SVGEGT. This CDR3 comprises 16 residues. V lost 2 bases to trimming and J lost 4 bases, with 15 bases between them. Written as DNA, the CDR3 is TGTGCCAGCAGTTACCCCTCGGGACCGATTAATCAGCCCCAGCATTTT. Its protein product is CASSYPSGPINQPQHF.

Only a few counts were recorded for this clonotype. The J gene is TRBJ2-1, the V gene TRBV6-5; 7 bases fit TRBD1. Germline loops: CDR1 MNHEY, CDR2 SVGAGI. V was clipped by 4 bases and J by 1 base; unmatched bases: 1. This CDR3 has 14 residues. The CDR3 sequence is CASSSGQSYNEQFF. The CDR3 DNA reads as TGTGCCAGCAGTTCGGGACAGTCCTACAATGAGCAGTTCTTC.

This clonotype was detected only a few times. The V gene is TRBV27, the J gene TRBJ2-1, with 9 bases identical to TRBD2. The CDR3 runs 15 residues. V lost 6 bases and J lost 6; bases outside the gene matches: 9. Germline loops: CDR1 MNHEY, CDR2 SMNVEV (reference sequence). The CDR3 loop is CASSLLQAGGNEQFF. CDR3 nucleotides: TGTGCCAGCAGCCTCCTTCAAGCGGGAGGCAATGAGCAGTTCTTC.

This clonotype turned up a few times. This chain connects TRBV5-1 to TRBJ1-4; D may be TRBD1 (6 bases). V lost 4 bases to trimming and J lost 4 bases, with 14 bases between them. The germline CDR1 and CDR2 sequences are SGHRS and YFSETQ. The CDR3 loop spans 15 amino acids. CDR3 bases: TGCGCCAGCAGCAACCAACAGGGAGGTAATGAAAAACTGTTTTTT. This translates into CASSNQQGGNEKLFF.

V usage is TRBV5-5 and J usage is TRBJ1-3; unclear D gene. The germline V gene has CDR1 SGHKS and CDR2 YYEKEE (reference sequence). Trimming took 1 base from V and 4 from J, leaving 9 bases between them. This CDR3 is 14 amino acids long. The CDR3 DNA reads TGTGCCAGCAGCTTGAGGTCAGCCGGAAACACCATATATTTT. Its translation: CASSLRSAGNTIYF.

As DNA, the CDR3 is TGCAGTGCTAGAGACCCTCGCAGGGAAGATACGCAGTATTTT. This translates into CSARDPRREDTQYF. V usage is TRBV20-1 and J usage is TRBJ2-3, with D perhaps matching TRBD1 (5 bases). V lost 0 bases, J lost 5 bases, and 12 bases lay in between. This CDR3 is built from 14 residues. CDR1 DFQATT and CDR2 SNEGSKA come from the germline V gene (reference sequence).

CDR3 protein: CASSQGGGGQPQHF. As DNA, the CDR3 is TGTGCCAGCAGCCAAGGGGGCGGGGGTCAGCCCCAGCATTTT. The chain uses TRBV7-9 and TRBJ1-5; 7 bases map to TRBD1. The CDR3 consists of 14 residues. Looked up from germline, CDR1 is SEHNR and CDR2 is FQNEAQ (reference sequence). Unmatched junction bases numbered 7, after V lost 5 bases and J lost 6 bases.

Notes on this clonotype: One junction end does not reproduce the germline sequence, and a read error may be involved. V is TRBV6-5 and J is TRBJ1-1, with D possibly being TRBD1 (5 bases). There are 15 residues in the CDR3. CDR1 and CDR2 (germline): MNHEY, SVGAGI. CDR3 protein: CASSHSGRINTEAVF. The CDR3 DNA reads as TGTGCCAGCAGTCACTCGGGACGGATTAACACTGAAGCTGTCTTT.

The table lists this clonotype with many counts. The V call is TRBV29-1, the J call TRBJ2-3; D is unclear. CDR3 length equals 10 residues. Germline V gene data show CDR1 as SQVTM and CDR2 as ANQGSEA. V lost 4 bases, J lost 1 base, and 0 bases lay in between. CDR3 residues: CSVGTDTQYF. CDR3 nucleotides: TGCAGCGTTGGCACAGATACGCAGTATTTT.

A few counts support this clonotype. The DNA of the CDR3 is TGTGCCAGCAGCCAATACGGGGCAGGGGCGCAGACCCAGTACTTC. Its protein product is CASSQYGAGAQTQYF. The V and J genes are TRBV11-2 and TRBJ2-5; D may be TRBD1 (6 bases). Germline V gene sequence: CDR1 SGHAT, CDR2 FQNNGV. With 5 bases removed from V and 6 bases from J, the gap between germline ends came to 19 bases. The CDR3 covers 15 residues.

The gene calls are TRBV4-2 and TRBJ2-3, with D maybe TRBD1 (6 bases). V was trimmed by 1 base and J by 4 bases, leaving 12 bases between them. Germline CDR1 and CDR2: LGHNA and YNFKEQ. This CDR3 has 15 amino acids. The CDR3 loop is CASSQATWGPDTQYF. CDR3 in DNA: TGTGCCAGCAGCCAAGCGACGTGGGGGCCAGATACGCAGTATTTT.

The V gene is TRBV10-3, the J gene TRBJ2-2, with 9 bases identical to TRBD1. Trimming removed 7 bases from V and 3 bases from J; junction bases left unmatched: 3. The CDR3 runs 14 residues. Looked up from germline, CDR1 is ENHRY and CDR2 is SYGVKD. DNA of the CDR3: TGTGCCATCACCGGGACAGGGCACACCGGGGAGCTGTTTTTT. The encoded protein is CAITGTGHTGELFF.

CDR3 sequence reads: CSAEGPTSGRMETQYF. The CDR3 nucleotides read TGCAGTGCTGAGGGACCCACTAGCGGGAGGATGGAGACCCAGTACTTC. The rearrangement links TRBV20-1 to TRBJ2-5; 12 nucleotides agree with TRBD2. This CDR3 is 16 amino acids long. J gave up 5 bases and V 5 bases, and 12 bases lay outside the gene matches. Germline values: CDR1 DFQATT, CDR2 SNEGSKA (reference sequence).

The rearrangement uses TRBV20-1 and TRBJ2-1; 9 nucleotides align to TRBD1. J gave up 7 bases and V 6 bases, and 10 bases lay outside the gene matches. The CDR3 has 14 residues. Germline V CDR1 and CDR2: DFQATT, SNEGSKA (reference sequence). The CDR3, as DNA: TGCAGTGCACTACCGGGACAGGGAATGAATGAGCAGTTCTTC. It yields the protein CSALPGQGMNEQFF.

This clonotype has just a few counts. CDR3 protein: CASTQLDKYEQYF. CDR3 coding DNA: TGTGCCAGCACCCAGCTTGATAAGTACGAGCAGTACTTC. This chain connects TRBV2 to TRBJ2-7, with D unresolved. V gave up 7 bases and J gave up 4 bases, with 14 bases separating them. The CDR3 spans 13 residues. Germline V gene data show CDR1 as SNHLY and CDR2 as FYNNEI.

In this sample, this clonotype turned up a few times. CDR3 nucleotide sequence: TGTGCCAGCAGCTTGGAATCCGGGGAGCTGTTTTTT. This codes for CASSLESGELFF. The chain has TRBV5-5 and TRBJ2-2, with D unclear. Trimming took 0 bases from V and 6 from J, leaving 3 bases between them. The germline gives CDR1 SGHKS, CDR2 YYEKEE (reference sequence). The CDR3 has 12 residues.

In its sample, this clonotype was seen a few times. The chain couples TRBV10-3 to TRBJ1-1; no clear D gene. The CDR3 length is 15 residues. V lost 4 bases and J lost 4, with 16 bases in between. CDR1 and CDR2 from the germline V gene are ENHRY and SYGVKD. CDR3 loop: CAISAEVRIGTEAFF. The CDR3 coding sequence is TGTGCCATCAGTGCGGAGGTCAGGATTGGCACTGAAGCTTTCTTT.

The chain employs TRBV12-3 or TRBV12-4 and TRBJ2-3, with 7 bases that match TRBD1. J was trimmed by 0 bases and V by 0 bases; bases with no gene match: 0. The CDR3 length is 15 residues. Here the CDR3 reads CASSLADRSTDTQYF. CDR3 DNA: TGTGCCAGCAGTTTAGCGGACAGGAGCACAGATACGCAGTATTTT.

This clonotype has more than one count but fewer than ten. This chain uses TRBV6-2 or TRBV6-3 with TRBJ2-5, with a tentative D call TRBD2 (5 bases). V lost 7 bases and J 6 bases, leaving 9 bases between the germline ends. This CDR3 region has 11 residues. Germline CDR1 reads MNHEY; CDR2 reads SVGEGT. For the CDR3, the DNA is TGTGCCAGCACCCGAGGGAAGACCCAGTACTTC. Translation gives CASTRGKTQYF.